The T cell receptor (beta chain) under discussion was sequenced for a study of monozygotic twins with inflammatory bowel disease (dated by TCRdb to the late 2010s). Broadly, across the study: A total of approximately 28 monozygotic twin pairs were included in the full study, comprising nine German pairs (four IBD-concordant, five IBD-discordant) and 19 IBD-discordant Danish pairs. Disease-associated traits were sought mainly through comparisons between IBD patients and their genetically identical healthy co-twins within discordant pairs. Each individual had, on average, about 151 000 unique TCRalpha sequences and 181 000 unique TCRbeta sequences available for analysis. Study-wide findings and limitations: IBD patients had lower TCRbeta repertoire diversity, measured by the inverse Simpson index, than their healthy co-twins. IBD patients shared fewer clonotypes with other individuals than healthy twins did, most markedly in patients showing signs of disease activity. Differing immunosuppressive treatments among patients may have added background noise and inter-individual variability to the repertoires. The analysis was unable to tell different T cell subtypes apart. Repertoire similarity did not differ between concordant and discordant twins, which could be due to limited statistical power. The results gave no support for a single strong signal or clonotype linked to IBD.

For this clonotype: The antigen it binds to is not known.

Libraries came from 5' RACE. Each TCR library was prepared from 3,000 to 4,000 ng of total RNA. For each sample, cDNA synthesis was carried out in eight separate reactions using SMARTScribe reverse transcriptase. During cDNA synthesis, template switching was used to introduce unique molecular identifiers that contained a 6-nucleotide sample barcode. TCRalpha and TCRbeta cDNA was amplified in two nested PCRs of roughly 16 and 10 cycles, and bead purification was carried out after each PCR. Before amplification, the cDNA was both treated with uracil DNA-glycosylase and purified with the QIAquick PCR purification kit. The second PCR added Illumina TruSeq-compatible adapters along with sample-specific barcodes. Library quality and concentration were checked on TapeStation and Qubit, and libraries were pooled at about 5 ng each. Sequencing of pooled libraries was carried out on an Illumina HiSeq2500 single-index Rapid Run using 2 x 100 bp reads and custom sequencing primers. As for the original processing: UMI-based consensus assembly with MiGEC version 1.2.6 was used to correct PCR and sequencing errors. MiXCR version 2.1.1 was used to carry out V(D)J alignment, clonotype assembly and CDR3 extraction. To normalise gene usage, clonotype sharing and MAIT/NKT TCR abundance, the top 1000, 10 000 and 20 000 clonotypes in each sample were analysed. After downsampling to 27 000 UMIs, diversity was calculated as the inverse Simpson index using the vegan R package. Paired Mann-Whitney U tests were applied to discordant twin pairs, and Benjamini-Hochberg correction was used for multiple testing. Through TCRdb reprocessing, the reads give one entry per CDR3 protein sequence; DNA is omitted. The V and J calls reflect TCRdb's pipeline rather than the authors' work. The table for this sample shows some 210,000 distinct CDR3 sequences. The ten largest clones add up to less than 2% of the sample.

From each donor, a roughly 2.3 ml peripheral blood sample was drawn into PAXgene tubes and stored at -80 degrees C. Total RNA was isolated from whole blood with the PAXgene blood miRNA kit on an automated QIAcube, without T cell sorting. Peripheral blood from monozygotic twin pairs who were concordant or discordant for inflammatory bowel disease underwent deep TCRalpha and TCRbeta repertoire profiling using unique molecular barcoding. Smoking habits were recorded for all twin pairs, and individuals were classified as current, former or never smokers. The source of this sequence is a human donor with ulcerative colitis or Crohn's disease, or a healthy co-twin of an affected twin (not recorded which). The material sequenced was blood.

The CDR3 protein is CSARGSGNQPQHF. Recombination connected TRBV20-1 to TRBJ1-5; TCRdb's assignment of TRBD1 cannot be checked, as there is no DNA. The CDR3, cysteine through phenylalanine, is 13 amino acids long. No DNA is recorded. The germline V gene (reference sequence) sets CDR1 to DFQATT and CDR2 to SNEGSKA.